This T cell receptor (beta chain) was profiled in a study of shared clonotypes between healthy human individuals. Background on the study: Used for every donor were three CD4 naive, three CD4 memory, two CD8 naive and one CD8 memory plate. Study-level points and caveats: Larger richness was generally estimated for naive than memory subsets. Clonotypes shared by all four donors outscored non-shared clonotypes in generation probability.

Turning to this clone: The antigen remains undetermined. Other DNA sequences in this sample translate to the same CDR3.

V gave up 4 bases and J gave up 1 base; unmatched junction bases: 8. This CDR3 spans 15 amino acids. Germline V gene data show CDR1 as SGHRS and CDR2 as YFSETQ. The method was immunoSEQ multiplex PCR; TCRdb's version includes in-frame clones alone and lacks a portion of them. The table records about 1.1 million clones, approximately 78% of them present only once. V usage is TRBV5-1 and J usage is TRBJ2-7, with 7 bases that match TRBD2. The sequenced sample consisted of memory CD4+ T cells from PBMCs. Indicated subset: CD45RA-negative fraction. This receptor was identified in a man between 18 and 29 years old in good health. Some clones in this sample may be carry-over from other donors' samples. The CDR3 DNA reads TGCGCCAGCAGCCCATCGGGACTACGATCCTACGAGCAGTACTTC. This encodes CASSPSGLRSYEQYF.